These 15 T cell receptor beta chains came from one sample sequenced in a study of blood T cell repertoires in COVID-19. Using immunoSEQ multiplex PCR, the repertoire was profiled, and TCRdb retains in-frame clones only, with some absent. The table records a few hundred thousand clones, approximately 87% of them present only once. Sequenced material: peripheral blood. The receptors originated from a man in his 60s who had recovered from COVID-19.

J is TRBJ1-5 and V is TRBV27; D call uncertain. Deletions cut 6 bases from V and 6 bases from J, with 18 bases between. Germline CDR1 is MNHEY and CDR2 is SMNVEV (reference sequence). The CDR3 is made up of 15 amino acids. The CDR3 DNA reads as TGTGCCAGCAGCCTCAGGAGGTTGGGGAGTCAGCCCCAGCATTTT. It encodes CASSLRRLGSQPQHF.

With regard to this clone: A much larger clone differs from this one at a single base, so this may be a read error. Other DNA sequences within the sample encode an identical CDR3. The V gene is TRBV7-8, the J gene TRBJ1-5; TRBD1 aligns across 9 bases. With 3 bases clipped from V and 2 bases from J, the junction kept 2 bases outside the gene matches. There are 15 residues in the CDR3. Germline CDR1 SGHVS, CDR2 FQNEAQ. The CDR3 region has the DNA TGTGCCAGCAGCTTGGGGGACAGGGGCAATCAGCCCCAGCATTTT. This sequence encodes CASSLGDRGNQPQHF.

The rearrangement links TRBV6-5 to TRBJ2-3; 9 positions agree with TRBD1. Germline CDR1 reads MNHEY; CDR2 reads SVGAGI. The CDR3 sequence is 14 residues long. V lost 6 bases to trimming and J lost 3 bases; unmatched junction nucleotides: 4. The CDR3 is CASRRDRATDTQYF. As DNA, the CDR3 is TGTGCCAGCAGACGGGACAGGGCTACAGATACGCAGTATTTT.

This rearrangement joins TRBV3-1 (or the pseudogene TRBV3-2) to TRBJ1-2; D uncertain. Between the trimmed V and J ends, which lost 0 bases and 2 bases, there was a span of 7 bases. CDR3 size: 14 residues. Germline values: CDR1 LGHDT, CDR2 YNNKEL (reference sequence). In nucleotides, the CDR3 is TGTGCCAGCAGCCAAGACAGGTCCAACTATGGCTACACCTTC. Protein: CASSQDRSNYGYTF.

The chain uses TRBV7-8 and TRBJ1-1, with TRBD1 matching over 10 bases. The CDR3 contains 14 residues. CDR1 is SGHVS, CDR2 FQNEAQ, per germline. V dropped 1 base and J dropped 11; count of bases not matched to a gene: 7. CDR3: CASSLGGTGVFAFF. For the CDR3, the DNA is TGTGCCAGCAGCTTAGGGGGGACAGGGGTTTTTGCTTTCTTT.

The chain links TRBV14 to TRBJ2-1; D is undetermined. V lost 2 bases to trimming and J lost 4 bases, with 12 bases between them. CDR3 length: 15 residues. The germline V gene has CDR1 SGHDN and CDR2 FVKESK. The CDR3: CASSQPLVLYNEQFF. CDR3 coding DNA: TGTGCCAGCAGCCAACCGCTAGTCCTGTACAATGAGCAGTTCTTC.

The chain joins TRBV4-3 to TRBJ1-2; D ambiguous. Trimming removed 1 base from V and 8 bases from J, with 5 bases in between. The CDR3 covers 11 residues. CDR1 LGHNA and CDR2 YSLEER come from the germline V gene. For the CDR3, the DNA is TGCGCCAGCAGCCAAGCCGGGGGCTACACCTTC. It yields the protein CASSQAGGYTF.

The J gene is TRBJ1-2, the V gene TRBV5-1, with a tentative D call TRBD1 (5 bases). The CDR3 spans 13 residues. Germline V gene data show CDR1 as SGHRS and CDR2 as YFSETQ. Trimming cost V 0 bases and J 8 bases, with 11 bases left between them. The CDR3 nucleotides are TGCGCCAGCAGCTTGGACGGGGCGGGAGGCTACACCTTC. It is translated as CASSLDGAGGYTF.

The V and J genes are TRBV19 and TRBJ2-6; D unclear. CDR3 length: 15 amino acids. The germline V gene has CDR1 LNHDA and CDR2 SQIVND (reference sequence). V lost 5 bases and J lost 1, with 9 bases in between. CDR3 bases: TGTGCCAGTAGTGCACTTTCATCTGGGGCCAACGTCCTGACTTTC. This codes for CASSALSSGANVLTF.

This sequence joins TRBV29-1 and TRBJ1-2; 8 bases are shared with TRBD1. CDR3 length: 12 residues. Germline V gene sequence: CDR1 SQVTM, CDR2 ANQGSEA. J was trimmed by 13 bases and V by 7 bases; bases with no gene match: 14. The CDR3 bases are TGCAGCGGCCGGGACAGGTCCCTTGGGAGCACCTTC. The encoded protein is CSGRDRSLGSTF.

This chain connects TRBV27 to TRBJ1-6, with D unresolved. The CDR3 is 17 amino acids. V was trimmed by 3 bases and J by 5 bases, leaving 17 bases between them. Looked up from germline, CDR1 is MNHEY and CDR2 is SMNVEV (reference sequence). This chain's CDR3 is CASSFSPRRVDNSPLHF. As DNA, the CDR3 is TGTGCCAGCAGTTTCTCTCCCAGGAGGGTAGATAATTCACCCCTCCACTTT.

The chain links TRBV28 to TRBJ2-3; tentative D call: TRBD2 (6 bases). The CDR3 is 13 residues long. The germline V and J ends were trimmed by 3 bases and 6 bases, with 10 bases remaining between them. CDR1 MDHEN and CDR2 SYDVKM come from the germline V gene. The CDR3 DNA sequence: TGTGCCAGCAGTTTCGGGAGTGTGGATACGCAGTATTTT. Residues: CASSFGSVDTQYF.

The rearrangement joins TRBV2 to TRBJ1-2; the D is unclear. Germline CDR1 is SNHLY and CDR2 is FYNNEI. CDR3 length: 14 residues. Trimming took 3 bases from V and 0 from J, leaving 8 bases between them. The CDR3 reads CASSEKGANYGYTF. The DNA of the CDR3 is TGTGCCAGCAGTGAGAAGGGAGCTAACTATGGCTACACCTTC.

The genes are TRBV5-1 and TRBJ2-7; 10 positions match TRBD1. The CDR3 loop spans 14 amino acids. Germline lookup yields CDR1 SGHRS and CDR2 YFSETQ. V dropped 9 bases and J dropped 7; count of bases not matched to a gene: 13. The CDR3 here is CATRPGQGLDEQYF. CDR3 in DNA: TGCGCCACCCGGCCGGGACAGGGGTTAGATGAGCAGTACTTC.

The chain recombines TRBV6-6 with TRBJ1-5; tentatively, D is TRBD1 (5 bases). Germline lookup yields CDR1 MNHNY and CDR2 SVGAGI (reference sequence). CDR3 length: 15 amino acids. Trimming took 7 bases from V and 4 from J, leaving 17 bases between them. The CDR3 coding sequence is TGTGCCAGCATTCCCCTGGGGCAGTCTAATCAGCCCCAGCATTTT. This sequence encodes CASIPLGQSNQPQHF.